The present T cell receptor (beta chain) was sequenced within a study of T cell responses to AZD1222 COVID-19 vaccine. Germline V gene sequence: CDR1 SEHNR, CDR2 FQNEAQ (reference sequence). The CDR3 extends over 13 amino acids. The ends were cut back, 8 bases at V and 4 bases at J, with 14 bases in the middle. Study-level points and caveats: In the spike-specific TCR repertoire, nearly half reportedly target unmutated variant regions.

Some clones are missing from TCRdb's copy, which holds only in-frame ones; the method was immunoSEQ multiplex PCR. The table shows about 140,000 clones, with more than 75% occurring only once. On this clone: Its antigen remains unidentified.

Sequencing was performed on peripheral blood, taken 28 days after the second AZD1222 dose. The receptor's source is an adult who received the AZD1222 COVID-19 vaccine. V and J are TRBV7-9 and TRBJ1-1; a possible D gene is TRBD1 (5 bases). CDR3 nucleotides: TGTGCCAGCGGCCTTGGAGGGACCACTGAAGCTTTCTTT. As protein: CASGLGGTTEAFF.